The 28 T cell receptor beta chains listed next were all sequenced from one sample in a study of PD-L1 blockade in urothelial cancer. Profiling relied on immunoSEQ multiplex PCR, and the TCRdb table lists in-frame clones only, not all of them. The table lists approximately 48,000 clones, approximately 83% of them singletons. Sequenced here: PBMCs, sampled around atezolizumab (anti-PD-L1) treatment. The receptors come from a man aged 55 to 69 with urothelial cancer.

V usage is TRBV5-6 and J usage is TRBJ1-1; D possibly corresponds to TRBD1 (5 bases). Germline values: CDR1 SGHDT, CDR2 YYEEEE. CDR3 size: 13 residues. The V end lost 9 bases, the J end lost 3 bases, and 15 bases lay between the germline ends. CDR3: CATHGGVHTEAFF. CDR3 sequence (DNA): TGTGCCACCCATGGGGGGGTGCACACTGAAGCTTTCTTT.

This clone showed up just once. The DNA for the CDR3 is TGTGCCTGGAGTGAAGGACAGGCTAGCACAGATACGCAGTATTTT. The encoded protein is CAWSEGQASTDTQYF. The chain carries TRBV30 and TRBJ2-3, with 7 bases matching TRBD1. The CDR3 extends over 15 amino acids. V lost 1 base and J lost 0; bases outside the gene matches: 4. Germline V gives CDR1 GTSNPN, CDR2 SVGIG (reference sequence).

The genes are TRBV7-6 and TRBJ2-5; 10 nucleotides match TRBD1. J gave up 5 bases and V 4 bases, and 7 bases lay outside the gene matches. CDR3 length equals 15 residues. From germline, CDR1 is SGHVS and CDR2 FNYEAQ. The CDR3 DNA reads TGTGCCAGCAGCTCGGGACAGGGGTACTGGGAGACCCAGTACTTC. Protein product: CASSSGQGYWETQYF.

V usage is TRBV21-1 and J usage is TRBJ2-1; the table assigns TRBD2, which was not confirmed against the DNA. TRBV21-1 is listed as a pseudogene. This CDR3 is built from 16 residues. The CDR3 sequence is CASSCSSGSSYNEQFF. The CDR3, as DNA: TGTGCCAGCAGTTGTTCCAGCGGAAGCTCCTACAATGAGCAGTTCTTC.

The chain employs TRBV7-2 and TRBJ2-2; D perhaps matches TRBD2 (6 bases). The CDR3 totals 15 residues. Deletions cut 6 bases from V and 2 bases from J, with 13 bases between. CDR1 and CDR2 (germline): SGHTA, FQGNSA. This chain's CDR3 is CASSQRTTNTGELFF. In DNA form, the CDR3 reads TGTGCCAGCAGTCAGAGGACTACCAACACCGGGGAGCTGTTTTTT.

The V and J genes are TRBV7-8 and TRBJ1-5, with unresolved D. Trimming removed 0 bases from V and 6 bases from J, with 9 bases in between. CDR1 and CDR2 (germline): SGHVS, FQNEAQ. CDR3 size: 14 residues. The CDR3 sequence is CASSLAGPPQPQHF. The CDR3 DNA reads as TGTGCCAGCAGCTTAGCTGGGCCCCCTCAGCCCCAGCATTTT.

The V gene is TRBV5-4, the J gene TRBJ2-1; D uncertain. This CDR3 has 15 residues. Germline values: CDR1 SGHNT, CDR2 YYREEE (reference sequence). Trimming cost V 5 bases and J 6 bases, with 18 bases left between them. CDR3: CASSDGWSLGNEQFF. CDR3 in DNA: TGTGCCAGCAGTGACGGCTGGTCCCTAGGCAATGAGCAGTTCTTC.

The chain has TRBV6-6 and TRBJ1-1; D is ambiguous. The CDR3 runs to 16 residues. Germline V gene sequence: CDR1 MNHNY, CDR2 SVGAGI (reference sequence). V lost 2 bases and J 1 base, leaving 14 bases between the germline ends. CDR3 sequence (DNA): TGTGCCAGCAGTTACACCAGGAGGCAACCGAACACTGAAGCTTTCTTT. This encodes CASSYTRRQPNTEAFF.

The J gene is TRBJ1-1, the V gene TRBV29-1; no reliable D call. The CDR3 covers 13 residues. Germline loops: CDR1 SQVTM, CDR2 ANQGSEA. With 5 bases removed from V and 0 bases from J, the gap between germline ends came to 10 bases. The CDR3: CSVYENMNTEAFF. As DNA, the CDR3 is TGCAGCGTTTATGAGAATATGAACACTGAAGCTTTCTTT.

V is TRBV5-4 and J is TRBJ2-1; 8 bases are shared with TRBD1. This CDR3 is built from 15 residues. V was clipped by 4 bases and J by 3 bases; unmatched bases: 6. Germline V gene data show CDR1 as SGHNT and CDR2 as YYREEE (reference sequence). The CDR3 coding sequence is TGTGCCAGCAGCATAGGGACAGGTGGCTACAATGAGCAGTTCTTC. It codes for CASSIGTGGYNEQFF.

This clone appeared a few times. The genes are TRBV13 and TRBJ1-5; TRBD1 agrees at 8 bases. Germline CDR1 reads PRHDT; CDR2 reads FYEKMQ (reference sequence). This CDR3 contains 14 residues. V shed 4 bases, J shed 7 bases, and the junction held 6 bases outside the gene matches. The CDR3 DNA is TGTGCCAGCAGCTACCAGGGGGCTCGCCAGCCCCAGCATTTT. This encodes CASSYQGARQPQHF.

The chain joins TRBV5-5 to TRBJ1-2; maybe TRBD1 (5 bases). Germline V gene lookup returns CDR1 SGHKS and CDR2 YYEKEE (reference sequence). V lost 1 base, J lost 5 bases, and 12 bases lay in between. CDR3 size: 14 residues. The CDR3 DNA follows: TGTGCCAGCAGCTTGAATGGGGCTGGGTATGGCTACACCTTC. This codes for CASSLNGAGYGYTF.

This rearrangement joins TRBV2 to TRBJ2-3; tentatively, D is TRBD1 (7 bases). Per germline, CDR1 SNHLY and CDR2 FYNNEI. V dropped 7 bases and J dropped 3 bases, with 17 bases sitting between them. The length of the CDR3 is 15 residues. For the CDR3, the DNA is TGTGCCAGCATCCTCAGGGGGAGGAGTACAGATACGCAGTATTTT. This gives the protein CASILRGRSTDTQYF.

The chain recombines TRBV7-2 with TRBJ1-1; D remains ambiguous. Trimming shortened V by 2 bases and J by 1 base, and 5 bases separated the two germline ends. CDR1 and CDR2 (germline): SGHTA, FQGNSA. The CDR3 sequence is 13 residues long. The CDR3 DNA sequence: TGTGCCAGCAGCTTACGGGGGAACACTGAAGCTTTCTTT. This gives the protein CASSLRGNTEAFF.

The chain has TRBV7-3 and TRBJ2-3; TRBD2 matches at 8 bases. Per germline, CDR1 SGHTA and CDR2 FQGTGA. Trimming took 4 bases from V and 6 from J; bases not matched to a gene: 9. The CDR3 spans 15 residues. DNA for the CDR3: TGTGCCAGCAGCTCCCTCGGGGGGGCCCTGGATACGCAGTATTTT. It specifies CASSSLGGALDTQYF.

J is TRBJ2-2 and V is TRBV29-1; 9 nucleotides align to TRBD1. V lost 5 bases, J lost 4 bases, and 5 bases stayed unmatched. The CDR3 sequence is 14 residues long. In germline, CDR1 is SQVTM, CDR2 ANQGSEA. In nucleotides, the CDR3 is TGCAGCGTTAGATCGACAGGGGGCACCGGGGAGCTGTTTTTT. This translates into CSVRSTGGTGELFF.

This chain links TRBV6-5 with TRBJ2-5; TRBD1 might be the D (6 bases). CDR1 is MNHEY and CDR2 is SVGAGI in the germline V gene. Trimming shortened V by 2 bases and J by 6 bases, and 16 bases separated the two germline ends. The length of the CDR3 is 15 residues. This chain's CDR3 is CASSYAPGDGKTQYF. CDR3 sequence (DNA): TGTGCCAGCAGTTACGCGCCAGGGGACGGGAAGACCCAGTACTTC.

The chain couples TRBV28 to TRBJ1-5, with 8 bases aligning to TRBD1. The CDR3 sequence is 21 residues long. Germline assignment: CDR1 MDHEN and CDR2 SYDVKM. The trim removed 3 bases at V and 5 bases at J, leaving 24 bases unmatched. The CDR3 region is CASSFQGAGDGVEGGYQPQHF. CDR3 bases: TGTGCCAGCAGTTTTCAGGGGGCGGGAGATGGGGTTGAGGGGGGGTATCAGCCCCAGCATTTT.

The V call is TRBV27, the J call TRBJ1-6; 7 bases map to TRBD1. The germline CDR1 and CDR2 sequences are MNHEY and SMNVEV (reference sequence). J was trimmed by 5 bases and V by 3 bases; bases with no gene match: 7. There are 16 residues in the CDR3. This CDR3 reads CASSLTNRGNNSPLHF. CDR3 DNA: TGTGCCAGCAGTTTGACCAACAGGGGAAATAATTCACCCCTCCACTTT.

This clone is a singleton in its sample. The chain combines TRBV13 with TRBJ2-7; D is perhaps TRBD1 (6 bases). The germline gives CDR1 PRHDT, CDR2 FYEKMQ (reference sequence). Between the trimmed V and J ends, which lost 0 bases and 2 bases, there was a span of 11 bases. The CDR3 has 15 amino acids. The CDR3 reads CASSLGRGITYEQYF. The CDR3 bases are TGTGCCAGCAGCTTAGGCAGGGGAATCACCTACGAGCAGTACTTC.

The genes are TRBV28 and TRBJ1-3; D gene ambiguous. CDR3 length equals 13 residues. The germline V and J ends were trimmed by 6 bases and 0 bases, with 6 bases remaining between them. Looked up from germline, CDR1 is MDHEN and CDR2 is SYDVKM. In nucleotides, the CDR3 is TGTGCCAGCAGGACGGGCTCTGGAAACACCATATATTTT. Translation: CASRTGSGNTIYF. Full variable domain (rest looked up from reference TRBV28 and TRBJ1-3): DVKVTQSSRYLVKRTGEKVFLECVQDMDHENMFWYRQDPGLGLRLIYFSYDVKMKEKGDIPEGYSVSREKKERFSLILESASTNQTSMYLCASRTGSGNTIYFGEGSWLTVV.

The V gene is TRBV19, the J gene TRBJ2-5; TRBD1 agrees at 10 bases. Germline-derived CDR1 and CDR2 are LNHDA and SQIVND (reference sequence). The CDR3 has 15 residues. V lost 5 bases and J lost 4; bases outside the gene matches: 7. The CDR3 DNA reads TGTGCCAGTAGTCCTTCCGGGACAGGGGTAGAGACCCAGTACTTC. Amino acids: CASSPSGTGVETQYF.

This chain uses TRBV5-3 with TRBJ1-5; possibly TRBD1 for D (6 bases). Being an ORF, TRBV5-3 has a function that is uncertain. The CDR3 is 14 residues long. V dropped 1 base and J dropped 1 base, with 6 bases sitting between them. CDR3: CARSLRGSNQPQHF. The CDR3 DNA is TGTGCCAGAAGCTTGAGGGGGAGCAATCAGCCCCAGCATTTT.

This chain connects TRBV27 to TRBJ1-1; a possible D gene is TRBD1 (6 bases). The CDR3 consists of 14 residues. CDR1 is MNHEY, CDR2 SMNVEV, per germline (reference sequence). V was clipped by 5 bases and J by 5 bases, with 15 bases between them. CDR3 region: CASSQTGGGTEAFF. The CDR3 region has the DNA TGTGCCAGCAGTCAGACAGGCGGGGGAACTGAAGCTTTCTTT.

The count of this clone is one. The rearrangement uses TRBV28 and TRBJ1-1, with D unresolved. Trimming left V 5 bases short and J 7 bases short, with 14 bases between. The CDR3 extends over 13 amino acids. Germline V gene data show CDR1 as MDHEN and CDR2 as SYDVKM. CDR3 region: CASSATGFGEAFF. As DNA, the CDR3 is TGTGCCAGCAGTGCGACGGGATTCGGTGAAGCTTTCTTT.

The chain has TRBV9 and TRBJ2-2, with TRBD1 identical over 7 bases. CDR1 is SGDLS and CDR2 is YYNGEE in the germline V gene. J was trimmed by 5 bases and V by 0 bases; bases with no gene match: 4. This CDR3 contains 15 residues. The CDR3 region is CASSVVGQPTGELFF. The DNA of the CDR3 is TGTGCCAGCAGCGTAGTGGGACAGCCAACCGGGGAGCTGTTTTTT.

With respect to this clone: The sample has other DNA sequences that encode this CDR3 too. The chain combines TRBV27 with TRBJ2-2; D uncertain. Germline V lookup: CDR1 MNHEY, CDR2 SMNVEV (reference sequence). This CDR3 region has 13 residues. The V gene lost 0 bases and the J gene lost 7 bases, with 6 bases spanning the gap. The CDR3 DNA follows: TGTGCCAGCAGTTTATCGTCGGGCGGGGAGCTGTTTTTT. This encodes CASSLSSGGELFF.

V gene TRBV11-1 combines with J gene TRBJ2-7; 8 bases are a match to TRBD1. J lost 0 bases, V lost 4 bases, and 5 bases had no gene match. This CDR3 has 15 residues. Looked up from germline, CDR1 is SGHAT and CDR2 is FQDESV (reference sequence). As DNA, the CDR3 is TGTGCCAGCAGCTGGGCAGGGGGCTACTCCTACGAGCAGTACTTC. Encoded protein: CASSWAGGYSYEQYF.